The 28 T cell receptor beta chains in this list originate from one sample, sequenced in a study of technical replicates of blood from a handful of donors. Only in-frame clones appear in the TCRdb table, and some are missing; sequencing was by immunoSEQ multiplex PCR. The sample holds 60,000 to 75,000 clones, 85% to 90% seen once. The sample taken for sequencing was PBMCs. These receptors were taken from a human donor in good health. Some clones in this sample may be carry-over from other donors' samples.

The gene calls are TRBV7-3 and TRBJ1-2; 7 nucleotides match TRBD1. CDR1 and CDR2 from the germline V gene are SGHTA and FQGTGA. After removal of 5 bases from V and 0 bases from J, the junction contained 3 bases not matched to a gene. CDR3 size: 14 residues. The CDR3: CASSPGGSNYGYTF. DNA of the CDR3: TGTGCCAGCAGCCCAGGGGGATCTAACTATGGCTACACCTTC.

The rearrangement uses TRBV7-2 and TRBJ1-1, with TRBD1 identical over 9 bases. V gave up 3 bases and J gave up 7 bases; unmatched junction bases: 9. Looked up from germline, CDR1 is SGHTA and CDR2 is FQGNSA. The CDR3 is 15 residues long. CDR3 protein: CASSFSGTGFGEAFF. CDR3 nucleotide sequence: TGTGCCAGCAGCTTTTCCGGGACAGGGTTCGGTGAAGCTTTCTTT.

This clone has just one count. This chain links TRBV29-1 with TRBJ2-2; the match to TRBD1 covers 8 bases. This CDR3 has 14 amino acids. Germline V lookup: CDR1 SQVTM, CDR2 ANQGSEA. V was clipped by 7 bases and J by 3 bases; unmatched bases: 7. CDR3 in amino acids: CSALGQGYTGELFF. CDR3 DNA: TGCAGCGCCCTCGGACAGGGCTACACCGGGGAGCTGTTTTTT.

The V gene is TRBV5-1, the J gene TRBJ2-2, with D perhaps matching TRBD1 (5 bases). CDR1 and CDR2 (germline): SGHRS, YFSETQ. Between the trimmed V and J ends, which lost 4 bases and 6 bases, there was a span of 19 bases. The CDR3 has 16 residues. This chain's CDR3 is CASSPSAGRYAGELFF. The CDR3 nucleotides read TGCGCCAGCAGCCCGAGCGCAGGGCGGTACGCCGGGGAGCTGTTTTTT.

This chain uses TRBV2 with TRBJ1-2; 7 nucleotides agree with TRBD1. Losses at the gene ends were 11 bases for V and 10 bases for J; bases not matched to a gene: 16. Germline V gene lookup returns CDR1 SNHLY and CDR2 FYNNEI. CDR3 size: 13 residues. CDR3 coding DNA: TGTGCCGGCACCCAAACAGGGGACGGGGACTACACCTTC. It yields the protein CAGTQTGDGDYTF.

V gene TRBV19 combines with J gene TRBJ1-1, with 10 bases that match TRBD1. CDR3 size: 12 residues. J gave up 5 bases and V 10 bases, and 4 bases lay outside the gene matches. Germline V gene sequence: CDR1 LNHDA, CDR2 SQIVND (reference sequence). The CDR3 bases are TGTGCCACCCGGACAGGGGGAACTGAAGCTTTCTTT. Amino acids: CATRTGGTEAFF.

This chain joins TRBV7-6 and TRBJ2-7; 7 nucleotides match TRBD2. Germline assignment: CDR1 SGHVS and CDR2 FNYEAQ. The CDR3 has 17 residues. V was clipped by 0 bases and J by 9 bases; unmatched bases: 17. DNA for the CDR3: TGTGCCAGCAGCTTAGCGGGCCAGCGGGATCGTTGTGTGTGGCAGTACTTC. Translation gives CASSLAGQRDRCVWQYF.

This chain uses TRBV7-9 with TRBJ1-2; D not certain. Germline CDR1 reads SEHNR; CDR2 reads FQNEAQ (reference sequence). With 5 bases removed from V and 6 bases from J, the gap between germline ends came to 13 bases. There are 13 residues in the CDR3. The chain's CDR3 is CASSPANTDGYTF. Here the CDR3 DNA reads TGTGCCAGCAGCCCTGCCAATACGGATGGCTACACCTTC.

This chain uses TRBV7-3 with TRBJ2-7; D gene ambiguous. Germline V gene sequence: CDR1 SGHTA, CDR2 FQGTGA. The V end was cut by 4 bases, the J end by 6 bases, with 13 bases between. CDR3 length equals 13 residues. CDR3 loop: CASSSGMRSEQYF. The DNA of the CDR3 is TGTGCCAGCAGCTCGGGTATGAGAAGCGAGCAGTACTTC.

The table lists this clone with a count of one. The chain uses TRBV23-1 and TRBJ1-5; 9 bases agree with TRBD1. TRBV23-1 is labeled an ORF, and its function is uncertain. CDR3 length equals 16 residues. V shed 6 bases, J shed 3 bases, and the junction held 9 bases outside the gene matches. This chain's CDR3 is CASSLPGQGFNQPQHF. The CDR3 bases are TGCGCCAGCAGCTTACCGGGACAGGGTTTCAATCAGCCCCAGCATTTT.

The J gene is TRBJ1-2, the V gene TRBV6-5, with 10 bases identical to TRBD1. Germline trimming cut 5 bases from V and 7 bases from J; bases unmatched to any gene: 7. This CDR3 has 14 residues. Germline V gene sequence: CDR1 MNHEY, CDR2 SVGAGI. CDR3 in DNA: TGTGCCAGCAGTCTCGGACAGGGGGTTGGTGGCTACACCTTC. It encodes CASSLGQGVGGYTF.

The CDR3 sequence: CASSSEDRGSYNSPLHF. The CDR3 DNA sequence: TGTGCCAGCAGCTCCGAGGACAGGGGATCCTATAATTCACCCCTCCACTTT. The chain is built from TRBV5-6 and TRBJ1-6, with 9 bases lining up with TRBD1. J was trimmed by 1 base and V by 3 bases; bases with no gene match: 5. The length of the CDR3 is 17 residues. CDR1 SGHDT and CDR2 YYEEEE come from the germline V gene.

This clone has a single count. V and J are TRBV6-4 and TRBJ2-7; 7 bases are shared with TRBD1. This CDR3 spans 11 amino acids. J was trimmed by 6 bases and V by 7 bases; bases with no gene match: 3. CDR1 is MRHNA, CDR2 SNTAGT, per germline. For the CDR3, the DNA is TGTGCCAGCAAGGACAGGCGCGAGCAGTACTTC. Translating it yields CASKDRREQYF.

The gene calls are TRBV7-2 and TRBJ1-2; the match to TRBD1 covers 10 bases. The CDR3 totals 14 residues. The junction had 5 bases not matched to a gene; V was cut back by 5 bases and J by 5 bases. Looked up from germline, CDR1 is SGHTA and CDR2 is FQGNSA. The CDR3 nucleotides read TGTGCCAGCAGCCTGGACAGGGGGAAGTATGGCTACACCTTC. This codes for CASSLDRGKYGYTF.

The rearrangement links TRBV9 to TRBJ2-1; 9 nucleotides line up with TRBD1. The length of the CDR3 is 15 residues. J was trimmed by 8 bases and V by 4 bases; bases with no gene match: 10. CDR1 and CDR2 from the germline V gene are SGDLS and YYNGEE. The CDR3 region has the DNA TGTGCCAGCAGCCCTAGTGGGACAGGGTACGATGAGCAGTTCTTC. Translating gives CASSPSGTGYDEQFF.

V and J are TRBV14 and TRBJ1-1, with D possibly being TRBD1 (6 bases). Germline values: CDR1 SGHDN, CDR2 FVKESK. Trimming pared 4 bases from V and 6 bases from J, leaving 12 bases between. This CDR3 is 13 amino acids long. CDR3 coding DNA: TGTGCCAGCAGCCGGACAGCAAGGGCTGAAGCTTTCTTT. The encoded protein is CASSRTARAEAFF. The variable domain in full, with the rest retrieved from reference TRBV14 and TRBJ1-1, is EAGVTQFPSHSVIEKGQTVTLRCDPISGHDNLYWYRRVMGKEIKFLLHFVKESKQDESGMPNNRFLAERTGGTYSTLKVQPAELEDSGVYFCASSRTARAEAFFGQGTRLTVV.

A few counts support this clone. The rearrangement links TRBV7-9 to TRBJ2-1; 10 bases line up with TRBD1. With V trimmed by 5 bases and J by 4 bases, 2 bases remained unmatched. Germline assignment: CDR1 SEHNR and CDR2 FQNEAQ (reference sequence). This CDR3 has 14 residues. The CDR3 sequence: CASSGTGDYNEQFF. CDR3 DNA sequence: TGTGCCAGCAGCGGGACAGGGGATTACAATGAGCAGTTCTTC.

The rearrangement joins TRBV20-1 to TRBJ2-7; D ambiguous. Germline CDR1 DFQATT, CDR2 SNEGSKA (reference sequence). The V end lost 3 bases, the J end lost 9 bases, and 12 bases lay between the germline ends. The CDR3 extends over 11 amino acids. The CDR3 nucleotides are TGCAGTGCTAGCCGCGCCCGTGGGCAGTACTTC. This sequence encodes CSASRARGQYF.

This chain uses TRBV7-2 with TRBJ1-6; weak D call: TRBD1 (5 bases). Looked up from germline, CDR1 is SGHTA and CDR2 is FQGNSA. V lost 2 bases and J 6 bases, leaving 11 bases between the germline ends. The CDR3 covers 15 residues. CDR3 coding DNA: TGTGCCAGCAGCTTATCGACAGACACTAATTCACCCCTCCACTTT. Protein product: CASSLSTDTNSPLHF.

The rearrangement links TRBV18 to TRBJ2-7; 10 bases line up with TRBD2. There are 16 residues in the CDR3. Germline V CDR1 and CDR2: KGHSH, LQKENI. The J segment lost 4 bases and the V segment lost 2 bases, leaving 8 bases of the junction unmatched. The CDR3 DNA reads as TGTGCCAGCTCACCATATTTTTCTAGCGGGAGTTACGAGCAGTACTTC. Its protein product is CASSPYFSSGSYEQYF.

J is TRBJ1-1 and V is TRBV10-3; TRBD1 agrees at 9 bases. V was clipped by 5 bases and J by 0 bases; unmatched bases: 10. CDR1 and CDR2 from the germline V gene are ENHRY and SYGVKD. CDR3 length: 17 residues. The CDR3 nucleotides are TGTGCCATCAGTAGTGGGGACAGGGAGAAAGTGAACACTGAAGCTTTCTTT. Amino acids: CAISSGDREKVNTEAFF.

In DNA, the CDR3 is TGTGCCAGTAGTATATCGGGGAGGACTGGAAACACCATATATTTT. Amino acid sequence: CASSISGRTGNTIYF. The chain recombines TRBV19 with TRBJ1-3, with unresolved D. Trimming removed 2 bases at V and 2 bases at J, with 10 bases between. Germline-derived CDR1 and CDR2 are LNHDA and SQIVND (reference sequence). The CDR3 sequence is 15 residues long.

The chain's CDR3 is CAWSSGTGEAFF. As DNA, the CDR3 is TGTGCCTGGAGTTCCGGGACAGGGGAAGCTTTCTTT. The chain combines TRBV30 with TRBJ1-1; TRBD1 aligns across 9 bases. With 2 bases clipped from V and 8 bases from J, the junction kept 3 bases outside the gene matches. Germline V gene lookup returns CDR1 GTSNPN and CDR2 SVGIG (reference sequence). The CDR3 extends over 12 amino acids.

The gene calls are TRBV10-3 and TRBJ2-2, with TRBD1 matching 9 bases. The CDR3 runs 17 residues. Germline CDR1 reads ENHRY; CDR2 reads SYGVKD. V trimming: 2 bases; J trimming: 1 base; junction bases outside the gene matches: 5. The CDR3 region has the DNA TGTGCCATCAGTGAGGCGGACAGGGGCGTGAACACCGGGGAGCTGTTTTTT. Its protein is CAISEADRGVNTGELFF.

The chain couples TRBV27 to TRBJ2-7; tentatively, D is TRBD1 (6 bases). The CDR3 has 11 residues. Germline V gene lookup returns CDR1 MNHEY and CDR2 SMNVEV (reference sequence). Trimming took off 2 bases at V and 9 bases at J, with 8 bases between the two ends. The CDR3 loop reads CASSLLGAQYF. The CDR3 nucleotides are TGTGCCAGCAGTTTACTGGGGGCGCAGTACTTC.

The CDR3 spells CASSEGGYNSPLHF. For the CDR3, the DNA is TGTGCCAGCAGTGAAGGCGGGTATAATTCACCCCTCCACTTT. The chain recombines TRBV2 with TRBJ1-6, with no clear D. Deletions cut 1 base from V and 4 bases from J, with 5 bases between. The germline gives CDR1 SNHLY, CDR2 FYNNEI. The length of the CDR3 is 14 residues.

The chain couples TRBV9 to TRBJ2-5; D is undetermined. Germline V gene sequence: CDR1 SGDLS, CDR2 YYNGEE. This CDR3 has 16 residues. Trimming cost V 0 bases and J 2 bases, with 14 bases left between them. CDR3 bases: TGTGCCAGCAGCGTAGCCCCGGGTCAGAAACAAGAGACCCAGTACTTC. Its protein product is CASSVAPGQKQETQYF.

This rearrangement joins TRBV4-1 to TRBJ2-1; TRBD2 agrees at 11 bases. From germline, CDR1 is MGHRA and CDR2 YSYEKL. This CDR3 has 14 residues. V shed 2 bases, J shed 6 bases, and the junction held 0 bases outside the gene matches. The CDR3 protein is CASSQLAGGNEQFF. DNA of the CDR3: TGCGCCAGCAGCCAACTAGCGGGGGGCAATGAGCAGTTCTTC.